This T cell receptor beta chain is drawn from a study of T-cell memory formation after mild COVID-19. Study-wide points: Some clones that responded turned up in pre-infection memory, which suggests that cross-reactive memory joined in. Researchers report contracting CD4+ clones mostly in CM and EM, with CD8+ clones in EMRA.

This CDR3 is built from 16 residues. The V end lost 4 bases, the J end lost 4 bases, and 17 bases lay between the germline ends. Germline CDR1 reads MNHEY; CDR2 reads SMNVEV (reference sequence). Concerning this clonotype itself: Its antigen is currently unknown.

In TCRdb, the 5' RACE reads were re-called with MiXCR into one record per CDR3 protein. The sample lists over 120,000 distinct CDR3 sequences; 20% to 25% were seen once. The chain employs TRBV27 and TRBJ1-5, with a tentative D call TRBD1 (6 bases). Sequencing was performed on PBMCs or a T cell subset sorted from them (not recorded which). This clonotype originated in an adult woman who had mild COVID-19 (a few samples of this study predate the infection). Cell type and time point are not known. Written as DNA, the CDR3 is TGTGCCAGCAGTTCATCCGGACAGAACTTAAATCAGCCCCAGCATTTT. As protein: CASSSSGQNLNQPQHF.